Following are 6 T cell receptor beta chains from one sample sequenced in a study of T cell responses to AZD1222 COVID-19 vaccine. Sequenced by immunoSEQ multiplex PCR; TCRdb stores in-frame clones only, minus some. The table records roughly 190,000 clones, approximately 89% of them present only once. The sequences come from peripheral blood, collected 28 days after the second AZD1222 dose. These receptors all stem from an adult who received the AZD1222 COVID-19 vaccine.

This sequence joins TRBV11-2 and TRBJ2-7; no reliable D call. The V end lost 0 bases, the J end lost 2 bases, and 8 bases lay between the germline ends. CDR3 length equals 14 residues. The germline gives CDR1 SGHAT, CDR2 FQNNGV. The CDR3 loop reads CASSLDYGAYEQYF. The CDR3 DNA sequence: TGTGCCAGCAGCTTAGATTATGGGGCCTACGAGCAGTACTTC. Variable domain in full (rest from reference TRBV11-2 and TRBJ2-7): EAGVAQSPRYKIIEKRQSVAFWCNPISGHATLYWYQQILGQGPKLLIQFQNNGVVDDSQLPKDRFSAERLKGVDSTLKIQPAKLEDSAVYLCASSLDYGAYEQYFGPGTRLTVT.

The rearrangement uses TRBV25-1 and TRBJ1-5; 7 nucleotides line up with TRBD1. The CDR3 covers 15 residues. The ends lost 4 bases at V and 0 bases at J; junction bases unmatched: 3. Germline loops: CDR1 MGHDK, CDR2 SYGVNS. CDR3 amino acids: CASSAGTASNQPQHF. The CDR3 nucleotides read TGTGCCAGCAGTGCCGGGACAGCTAGCAATCAGCCCCAGCATTTT.

The CDR3 region is CASSFRSGANVLTF. The CDR3 DNA reads as TGTGCCAGCAGTTTCCGGTCTGGGGCCAACGTCCTGACTTTC. The chain couples TRBV6-5 to TRBJ2-6; no reliable D call. Trimming took 4 bases from V and 1 from J, leaving 5 bases between them. Per germline, CDR1 MNHEY and CDR2 SVGAGI. This CDR3 region has 14 residues.

The CDR3 nucleotides are TGTGCCAGCAGTTTGGACAGGGAAGAGACCCAGTACTTC. It is translated as CASSLDREETQYF. The chain employs TRBV6-5 and TRBJ2-5; TRBD1 aligns across 8 bases. Germline CDR1 and CDR2: MNHEY and SVGAGI. This CDR3 is 13 amino acids long. V shed 4 bases, J shed 3 bases, and the junction held 1 base outside the gene matches.

The chain couples TRBV18 to TRBJ2-7, with D maybe TRBD1 (5 bases). The CDR3 spans 14 residues. The V and J ends lost 2 bases and 6 bases respectively, with 14 bases between them. CDR1 is KGHSH and CDR2 is LQKENI in the germline V gene. CDR3 DNA: TGTGCCAGCTCACCAGAAAGGGGAAGAATCGAGCAGTACTTC. Encoded protein: CASSPERGRIEQYF.

The chain has TRBV6-5 and TRBJ1-4; D is undetermined. This CDR3 has 13 residues. Germline values: CDR1 MNHEY, CDR2 SVGAGI. Between the trimmed V and J ends, which lost 8 bases and 4 bases, there was a span of 11 bases. The DNA of the CDR3 is TGTGCCAGCGGGGTCCTCGGTAATGAAAAACTGTTTTTT. This codes for CASGVLGNEKLFF.